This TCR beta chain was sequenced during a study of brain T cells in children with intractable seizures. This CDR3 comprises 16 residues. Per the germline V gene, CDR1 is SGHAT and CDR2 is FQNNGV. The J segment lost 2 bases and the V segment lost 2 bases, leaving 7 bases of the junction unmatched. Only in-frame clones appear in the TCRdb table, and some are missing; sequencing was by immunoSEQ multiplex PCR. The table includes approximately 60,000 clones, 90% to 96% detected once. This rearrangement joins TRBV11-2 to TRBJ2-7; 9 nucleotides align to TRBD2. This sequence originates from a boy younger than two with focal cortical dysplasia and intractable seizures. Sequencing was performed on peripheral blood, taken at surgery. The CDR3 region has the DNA TGTGCCAGCAGCTTACTTTTCCAGCGGGGGGCCTACGAGCAGTACTTC. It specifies CASSLLFQRGAYEQYF.